This T cell receptor (beta chain) was recovered during a study of beta chain features in type 1 diabetes. Study observations and caveats: TCRB CDR3s were moderately but significantly shorter in Type 1 diabetes patients in all four CD4+ subsets.

Each of the CD4+ naive, central memory, regulatory and stem cell-like memory populations was sorted via CD45RO/CCR7/CD25/CD127/CD95/CD27. The germline CDR1 and CDR2 sequences are SGDLS and YYNGEE. V lost 3 bases and J lost 4; bases outside the gene matches: 9. The CDR3 is 15 residues long. This clone was recorded a few times. Its target is unknown. The isolated RNA, all of it, was reverse transcribed, so expressed TCRB transcripts were what got sequenced. Each sample of naive, central memory or regulatory T cells had, on average, roughly 3.6 million reads. Sequencing was performed with immunoSEQ multiplex PCR; in TCRdb, only in-frame clones are kept and a portion is missing. The sample has 200,000 to 250,000 clones; about 9.3% are singletons.

Sequenced material: naive CD4+ T cells from blood. The sequence was collected from a woman under 30 in good health. The chain uses TRBV9 and TRBJ1-1, with 7 positions matching TRBD1. The CDR3 DNA is TGTGCCAGCAGCGGAGGCCTACAGGGGCGCACTGAAGCTTTCTTT. It yields the protein CASSGGLQGRTEAFF. Full variable domain (outside the CDR3, taken from reference TRBV9 and TRBJ1-1): DSGVTQTPKHLITATGQRVTLRCSPRSGDLSVYWYQQSLDQGLQFLIQYYNGEERAKGNILERFSAQQFPDLHSELNLSSLELGDSALYFCASSGGLQGRTEAFFGQGTRLTVV.